This T cell receptor (beta chain) comes out of a study of cytomegalovirus exposure and HLA in healthy donors. Whole-study findings and limits: A later analysis found most CMV-associated TCR beta chains apparently HLA-restricted.

Of note for this clone: The antigen remains undetermined.

The PCR was carried out with 60 Vbeta primers and 13 Jbeta primers. Measured with immunoSEQ multiplex PCR; TCRdb has only the in-frame clones, and not every one. Its table records some 200,000 clones. Donors in the study were healthy people who gave bone marrow. At collection, donors were nominally healthy, but unrecorded immune exposures were probable. The clonotype originates from a man younger than 40 in good health and CMV-seronegative. Sequencing was carried out using PBMCs.

CDR3 coding DNA: TGCGCCAGCAGCCGCGGGACTAGCGGGGTGGAGACCCAGTACTTC. Translated, it gives CASSRGTSGVETQYF. The chain uses TRBV4-3 and TRBJ2-5; 13 nucleotides align to TRBD2. V was clipped by 4 bases and J by 5 bases; unmatched bases: 4. This CDR3 is 15 amino acids long. The germline CDR1 and CDR2 sequences are LGHNA and YSLEER.